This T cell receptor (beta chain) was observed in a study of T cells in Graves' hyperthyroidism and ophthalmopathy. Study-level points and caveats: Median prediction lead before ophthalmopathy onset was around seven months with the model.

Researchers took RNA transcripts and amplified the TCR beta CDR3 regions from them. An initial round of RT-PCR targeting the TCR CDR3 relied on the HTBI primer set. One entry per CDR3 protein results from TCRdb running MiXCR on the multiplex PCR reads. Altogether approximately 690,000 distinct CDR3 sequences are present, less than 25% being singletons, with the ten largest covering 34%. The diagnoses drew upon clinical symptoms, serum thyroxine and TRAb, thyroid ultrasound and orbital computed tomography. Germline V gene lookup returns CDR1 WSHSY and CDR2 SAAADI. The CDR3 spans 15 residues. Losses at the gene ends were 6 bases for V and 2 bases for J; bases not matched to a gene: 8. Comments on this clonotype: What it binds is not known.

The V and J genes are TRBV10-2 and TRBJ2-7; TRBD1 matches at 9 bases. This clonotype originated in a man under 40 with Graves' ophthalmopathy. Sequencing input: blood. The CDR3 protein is CASRTGTGFAYEQYF. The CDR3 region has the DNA TGCGCCAGCAGAACCGGGACAGGGTTTGCCTACGAGCAGTACTTC.